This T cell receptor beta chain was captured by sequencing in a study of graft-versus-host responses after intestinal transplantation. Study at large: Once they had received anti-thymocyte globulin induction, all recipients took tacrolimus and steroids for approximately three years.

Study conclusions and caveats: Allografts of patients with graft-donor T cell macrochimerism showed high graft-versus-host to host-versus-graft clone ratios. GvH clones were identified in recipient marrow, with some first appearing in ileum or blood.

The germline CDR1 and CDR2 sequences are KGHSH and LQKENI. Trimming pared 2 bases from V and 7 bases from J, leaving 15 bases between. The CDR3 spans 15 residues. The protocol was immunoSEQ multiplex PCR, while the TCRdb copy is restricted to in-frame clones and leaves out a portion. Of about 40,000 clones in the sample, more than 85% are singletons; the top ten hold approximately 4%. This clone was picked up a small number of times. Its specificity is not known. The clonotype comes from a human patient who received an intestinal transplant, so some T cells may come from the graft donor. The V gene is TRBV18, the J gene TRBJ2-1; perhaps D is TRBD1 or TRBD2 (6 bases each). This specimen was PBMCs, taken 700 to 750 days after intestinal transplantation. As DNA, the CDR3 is TGTGCCAGCTCACCATCACAGGGAGGAGTTAATGAGCAGTTCTTC. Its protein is CASSPSQGGVNEQFF.